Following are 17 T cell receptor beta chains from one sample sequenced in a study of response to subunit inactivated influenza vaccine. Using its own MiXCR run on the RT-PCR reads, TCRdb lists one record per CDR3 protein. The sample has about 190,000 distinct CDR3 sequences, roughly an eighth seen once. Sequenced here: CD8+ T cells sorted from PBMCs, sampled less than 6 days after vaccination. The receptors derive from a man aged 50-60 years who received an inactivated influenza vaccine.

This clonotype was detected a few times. Here the CDR3 DNA reads TGTGCCATCCTTGACAGGGAGGGGAATGAGCAGTTCTTC. Its protein is CAILDREGNEQFF. The chain employs TRBV10-3 and TRBJ2-1; D tentatively reads TRBD1 or TRBD2 (7 bases each). The germline V gene encodes CDR1 ENHRY and CDR2 SYGVKD. The CDR3 runs 13 residues. Trimming left V 8 bases short and J 7 bases short, with 15 bases between.

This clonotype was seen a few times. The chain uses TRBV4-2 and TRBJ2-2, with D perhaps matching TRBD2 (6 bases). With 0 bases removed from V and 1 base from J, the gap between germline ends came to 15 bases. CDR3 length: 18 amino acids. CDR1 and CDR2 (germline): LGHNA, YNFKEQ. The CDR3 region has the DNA TGTGCCAGCAGCCAAGAGAATCGCGGGAACCTGAACACCGGGGAGCTGTTTTTT. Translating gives CASSQENRGNLNTGELFF.

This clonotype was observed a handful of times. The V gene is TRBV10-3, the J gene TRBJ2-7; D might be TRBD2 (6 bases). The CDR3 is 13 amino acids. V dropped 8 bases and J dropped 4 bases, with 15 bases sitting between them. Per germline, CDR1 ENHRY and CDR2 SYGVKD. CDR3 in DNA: TGTGCCATCGGGACGGGCGGACTATACGAGCAGTACTTC. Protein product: CAIGTGGLYEQYF.

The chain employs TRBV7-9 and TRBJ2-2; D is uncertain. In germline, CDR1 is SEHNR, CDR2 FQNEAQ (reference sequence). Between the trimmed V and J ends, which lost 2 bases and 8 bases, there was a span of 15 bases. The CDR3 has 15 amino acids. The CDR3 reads CASSLMSLPKGELFF. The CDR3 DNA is TGTGCCAGCAGCTTAATGTCTCTACCCAAGGGGGAGCTGTTTTTT.

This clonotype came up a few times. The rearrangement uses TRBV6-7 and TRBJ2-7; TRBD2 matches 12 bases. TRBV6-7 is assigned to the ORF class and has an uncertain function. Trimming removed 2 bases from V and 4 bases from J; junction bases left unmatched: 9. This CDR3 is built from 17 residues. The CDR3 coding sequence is TGTGCCAGCAGTTACCCCACGACTAGCGGGAGTAGATACGAGCAGTACTTC. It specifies CASSYPTTSGSRYEQYF.

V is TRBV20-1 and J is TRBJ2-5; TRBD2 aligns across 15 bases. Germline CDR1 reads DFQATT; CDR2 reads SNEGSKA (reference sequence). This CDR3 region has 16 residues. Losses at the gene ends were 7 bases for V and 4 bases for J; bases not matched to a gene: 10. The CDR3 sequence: CSGTSGGVGVLETQYF. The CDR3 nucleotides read TGCAGTGGGACTAGCGGGGGGGTTGGCGTTTTAGAGACCCAGTACTTC.

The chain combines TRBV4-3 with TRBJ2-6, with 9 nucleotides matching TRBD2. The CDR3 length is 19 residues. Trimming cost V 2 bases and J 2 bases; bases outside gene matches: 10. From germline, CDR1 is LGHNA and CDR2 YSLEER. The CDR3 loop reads CASSQQPIAGAAGANVLTF. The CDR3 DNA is TGCGCCAGCAGCCAACAACCGATAGCGGGAGCGGCTGGGGCCAACGTCCTGACTTTC.

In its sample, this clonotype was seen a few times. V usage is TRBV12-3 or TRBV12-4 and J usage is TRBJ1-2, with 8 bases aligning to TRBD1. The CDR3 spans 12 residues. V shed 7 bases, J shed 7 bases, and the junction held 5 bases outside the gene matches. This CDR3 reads CASTPDRVGYTF. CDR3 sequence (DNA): TGTGCCAGCACCCCGGACAGGGTTGGCTACACCTTC.

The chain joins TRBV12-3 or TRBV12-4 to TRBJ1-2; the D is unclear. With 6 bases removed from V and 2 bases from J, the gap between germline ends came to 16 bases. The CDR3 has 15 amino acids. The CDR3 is CASSGGRSLNYGYTF. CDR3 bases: TGTGCCAGCAGCGGCGGACGGAGTCTCAACTATGGCTACACCTTC.

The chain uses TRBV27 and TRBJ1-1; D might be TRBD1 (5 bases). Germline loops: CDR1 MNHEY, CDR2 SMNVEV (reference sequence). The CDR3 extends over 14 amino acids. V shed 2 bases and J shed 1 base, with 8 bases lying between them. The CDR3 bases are TGTGCCAGCAGTTTAATCGGGGGGAACACTGAAGCTTTCTTT. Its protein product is CASSLIGGNTEAFF.

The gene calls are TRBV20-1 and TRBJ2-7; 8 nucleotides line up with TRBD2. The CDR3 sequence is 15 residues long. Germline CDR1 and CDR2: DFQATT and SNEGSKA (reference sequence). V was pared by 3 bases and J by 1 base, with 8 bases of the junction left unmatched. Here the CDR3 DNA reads TGCAGTGCTAGTTGGGGGACTAGTAGGTCCTACGAGCAGTACTTC. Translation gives CSASWGTSRSYEQYF.

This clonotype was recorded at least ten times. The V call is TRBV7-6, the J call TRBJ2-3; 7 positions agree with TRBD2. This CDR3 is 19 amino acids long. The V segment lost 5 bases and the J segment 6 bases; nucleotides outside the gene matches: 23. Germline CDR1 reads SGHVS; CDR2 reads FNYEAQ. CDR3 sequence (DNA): TGTGCCAGCAGCCCATTAGTAAGGAGCGGGGCTATAGCGAGGGATACGCAGTATTTT. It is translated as CASSPLVRSGAIARDTQYF. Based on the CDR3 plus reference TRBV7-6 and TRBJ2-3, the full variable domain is GAGVSQSPRYKVTKRGQDVALRCDPISGHVSLYWYRQALGQGPEFLTYFNYEAQQDKSGLPNDRFSAERPEGSISTLTIQRTEQRDSAMYRCASSPLVRSGAIARDTQYFGPGTRLTVL.

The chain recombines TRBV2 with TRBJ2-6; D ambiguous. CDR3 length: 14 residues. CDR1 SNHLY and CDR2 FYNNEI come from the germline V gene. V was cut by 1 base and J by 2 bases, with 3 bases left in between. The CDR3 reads CASSEVAGANVLTF. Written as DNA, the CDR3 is TGTGCCAGCAGTGAAGTAGCTGGGGCCAACGTCCTGACTTTC.

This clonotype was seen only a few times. The CDR3 reads CASSLEGVANYGYTF. Written as DNA, the CDR3 is TGTGCCAGCAGCTTAGAAGGGGTAGCTAACTATGGCTACACCTTC. The gene calls are TRBV7-9 and TRBJ1-2; tentative D call: TRBD1 (5 bases). Trimming pared 1 base from V and 0 bases from J, leaving 9 bases between. This CDR3 spans 15 amino acids. Germline V CDR1 and CDR2: SEHNR, FQNEAQ (reference sequence).

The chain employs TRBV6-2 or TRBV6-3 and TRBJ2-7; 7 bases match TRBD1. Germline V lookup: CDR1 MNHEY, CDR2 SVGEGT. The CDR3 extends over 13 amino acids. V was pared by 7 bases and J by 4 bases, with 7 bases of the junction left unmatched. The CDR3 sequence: CASTQGTVYEQYF. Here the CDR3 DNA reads TGTGCCAGCACCCAAGGGACAGTATACGAGCAGTACTTC.

The CDR3 loop is CASSYVAGRGLRGDEQFF. In DNA form, the CDR3 reads TGTGCCAGCAGTTACGTGGCAGGACGGGGGCTGAGAGGCGATGAGCAGTTCTTC. The genes are TRBV6-5 and TRBJ2-1, with D possibly being TRBD1 or TRBD2 (6 bases each). Between the trimmed V and J ends, which lost 2 bases and 8 bases, there was a span of 25 bases. The CDR3 runs to 18 residues. Germline V gene data show CDR1 as MNHEY and CDR2 as SVGAGI.

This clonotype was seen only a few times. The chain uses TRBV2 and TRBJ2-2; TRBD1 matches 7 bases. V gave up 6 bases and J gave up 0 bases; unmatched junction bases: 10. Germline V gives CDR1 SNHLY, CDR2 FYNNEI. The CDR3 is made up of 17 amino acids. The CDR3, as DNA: TGTGCCAGCAGGGATCTCCTGACAGGGCCGAACACCGGGGAGCTGTTTTTT. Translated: CASRDLLTGPNTGELFF.